Below are 5 T cell receptor beta chains sequenced from a single sample in a study of blood T cell repertoires in COVID-19. Generated by immunoSEQ multiplex PCR, the TCRdb table keeps only in-frame clones and is missing some. Altogether about 140,000 clones are present, around nine tenths being singletons, with the ten largest covering around 5.4%. Input material: peripheral blood. The receptors here all came from a human donor in a cohort sampled during active COVID-19.

The table lists this clone with a count of one. This CDR3 is CASSGTGGYEQYF. CDR3 nucleotide sequence: TGTGCCAGCTCCGGGACAGGGGGCTACGAGCAGTACTTC. The rearrangement links TRBV18 to TRBJ2-7; 11 bases match TRBD1. The CDR3 sequence is 13 residues long. Germline V gene sequence: CDR1 KGHSH, CDR2 LQKENI. With V trimmed by 6 bases and J by 3 bases, 1 base remained unmatched.

The V call is TRBV2, the J call TRBJ2-1; 11 nucleotides agree with TRBD2. CDR1 is SNHLY, CDR2 FYNNEI, per germline. V gave up 7 bases and J gave up 7 bases; unmatched junction bases: 6. The CDR3 runs 14 residues. The CDR3 DNA reads TGTGCCAGCACACGTAGCGGGAGGGTTAATGAGCAGTTCTTC. Its protein is CASTRSGRVNEQFF.

The rearrangement uses TRBV11-3 and TRBJ2-1; D unclear. Per the germline V gene, CDR1 is SGHNT and CDR2 is YENEEA. Trimming stripped 1 base from V and 5 bases from J, with 9 bases between. The CDR3 covers 14 residues. CDR3 bases: TGTGCCAGCAGCTTAGGTCAAGCGAACAATGAGCAGTTCTTC. It specifies CASSLGQANNEQFF. The full variable domain, its missing parts supplied by reference TRBV11-3 and TRBJ2-1, is EAGVVQSPRYKIIEKKQPVAFWCNPISGHNTLYWYLQNLGQGPELLIRYENEEAVDDSQLPKDRFSAERLKGVDSTLKIQPAELGDSAVYLCASSLGQANNEQFFGPGTRLTVL.

The V call is TRBV2, the J call TRBJ2-7; 7 positions match TRBD1. The CDR3 totals 13 residues. With 7 bases clipped from V and 2 bases from J, the junction kept 5 bases outside the gene matches. CDR1 is SNHLY, CDR2 FYNNEI, per germline. The CDR3 coding sequence is TGTGCCAGCACCGTAGGGGGCACCTACGAGCAGTACTTC. Its protein product is CASTVGGTYEQYF.

The chain employs TRBV18 and TRBJ2-3; 7 bases agree with TRBD2. CDR1 is KGHSH, CDR2 LQKENI, per germline. J gave up 4 bases and V 3 bases, and 7 bases lay outside the gene matches. The CDR3 sequence is 15 residues long. CDR3 residues: CASSPIGGSSDTQYF. The DNA of the CDR3 is TGTGCCAGCTCACCGATAGGCGGGAGTTCAGATACGCAGTATTTT.